Listed below are T cell receptor beta chains from one sample, sequenced in a study of blood T cell repertoires in COVID-19. Some clones are missing from TCRdb's copy, which holds only in-frame ones; the method was immunoSEQ multiplex PCR. The sample records about 150,000 clones, 80% to 90% being singletons. The sample comprised peripheral blood. The receptors were gathered from a woman aged 40 to 50 with acute or convalescent COVID-19. Both conserved end residues are part of each CDR3. A D gene is named only where the DNA matches it firmly. Not all rows give a size; the values are once, few, many and, for expanded clones, a class.

V gene,D gene,clone size,CDR3 length,J gene,CDR3 protein,CDR3 DNA
TRBV4-2,NA,few,15,TRBJ1-2,CASSQDRQANYGYTF,TGTGCCAGCAGCCAAGATAGACAGGCTAACTATGGCTACACCTTC
TRBV2,NA,NA,16,TRBJ1-1,CASSETGGFINTEAFF,TGTGCCAGCAGTGAGACAGGCGGTTTCATAAACACTGAAGCTTTCTTT
TRBV6-5,NA,NA,14,TRBJ2-3,CASSYSISADTQYF,TGTGCCAGCAGTTACTCGATATCCGCGGATACGCAGTATTTT
TRBV9,NA,NA,20,TRBJ2-6,CASSVAPGAGTFSGANVLTF,TGTGCCAGCAGCGTAGCCCCTGGGGCAGGTACATTCTCTGGGGCCAACGTCCTGACTTTC
TRBV3-1/TRBV3-2,NA,NA,14,TRBJ1-1,CASSRGRGNTEAFF,TGTGCCAGCAGCCGGGGTCGGGGAAACACTGAAGCTTTCTTT
TRBV2,NA,NA,12,TRBJ2-7,CASSEGAHEQYF,TGTGCCAGCAGTGAGGGGGCACACGAGCAGTACTTC
TRBV20-1,TRBD1,once,16,TRBJ2-2,CSASATGLSNTGELFF,TGCAGTGCTAGTGCGACAGGGTTGTCGAACACCGGGGAGCTGTTTTTT
TRBV5-1,NA,NA,14,TRBJ1-1,CASLQGPGNTEAFF,TGCGCCAGCCTACAGGGCCCGGGGAACACTGAAGCTTTCTTT
TRBV5-1,NA,NA,15,TRBJ1-6,CASSLTDFENSPLHF,TGCGCCAGCAGCTTGACCGACTTTGAAAATTCACCCCTCCACTTT
TRBV10-2,TRBD2,NA,15,TRBJ2-7,CASSVGLASSYEQYF,TGCGCCAGCAGTGTAGGACTAGCGAGCTCCTACGAGCAGTACTTC
TRBV11-2,TRBD1,once,17,TRBJ1-1,CASSSSPRDSPNTEAFF,TGTGCCAGCAGCTCCTCCCCTCGGGACAGTCCAAACACTGAAGCTTTCTTT
TRBV5-4,NA,NA,15,TRBJ2-1,CASSLGQDSYNEQFF,TGTGCCAGCAGCTTGGGTCAGGACTCCTACAATGAGCAGTTCTTC
TRBV2,TRBD2,NA,16,TRBJ2-1,CASSSGGAGQLNEQFF,TGTGCCAGCAGTAGCGGGGGGGCCGGCCAATTGAATGAGCAGTTCTTC
TRBV19,NA,NA,12,TRBJ2-1,CASSILAGEQFF,TGTGCCAGTAGTATTCTGGCGGGAGAGCAGTTCTTC
TRBV2,TRBD1,NA,15,TRBJ1-2,CASSEAQGAGYGYTF,TGTGCCAGCAGTGAAGCTCAGGGGGCAGGCTATGGCTACACCTTC
TRBV18,NA,NA,14,TRBJ2-7,CASSPQGRYHEQYF,TGTGCCAGCTCACCACAGGGGCGGTACCACGAGCAGTACTTC
TRBV6-4,TRBD1,NA,15,TRBJ1-2,CASRTSQTGTAGYTF,TGTGCCAGCAGAACCTCACAAACCGGGACAGCCGGCTACACCTTC
TRBV27,NA,NA,16,TRBJ1-2,CASSLSVYRADYGYTF,TGTGCCAGCAGTTTATCCGTCTACAGGGCGGACTATGGCTACACCTTC
TRBV9,NA,once,16,TRBJ1-2,CASSVDTEGTNYGYTF,TGTGCCAGCAGCGTAGACACAGAGGGTACTAACTATGGCTACACCTTC
TRBV25-1,TRBD1,NA,13,TRBJ1-2,CASSSGQGLGYTF,TGTGCCAGCAGTTCAGGACAGGGCCTTGGCTACACCTTC
TRBV27,NA,once,15,TRBJ1-5,CASSLSQGGNQPQHF,TGTGCCAGCAGTTTATCACAGGGAGGGAATCAGCCCCAGCATTTT
TRBV10-3,TRBD2,NA,13,TRBJ2-3,CAIAREATDTQYF,TGTGCCATTGCACGGGAGGCCACAGATACGCAGTATTTT
TRBV2,TRBD1,few,13,TRBJ1-5,CASRPTGGQPQHF,TGTGCCAGCAGGCCCACAGGGGGCCAGCCCCAGCATTTT
TRBV4-1,NA,NA,15,TRBJ2-7,CASSQGGAATYEQYF,TGCGCCAGCAGCCAAGGAGGCGCTGCAACCTACGAGCAGTACTTC
TRBV30,TRBD1,NA,12,TRBJ2-7,CAWGMKGTGYFF,TGTGCCTGGGGTATGAAAGGGACAGGGTATTTCTTC
TRBV19,NA,NA,15,TRBJ2-5,CASSMNSGPQETQYF,TGTGCCAGTAGTATGAACTCCGGTCCCCAAGAGACCCAGTACTTC
TRBV5-1,NA,once,13,TRBJ2-5,CASSLAQQETQYF,TGCGCCAGCAGCTTGGCCCAGCAAGAGACCCAGTACTTC
TRBV24-1,NA,NA,15,TRBJ2-2,CATSRSNSYSGELFF,TGTGCCACCAGTCGGAGTAATTCTTACTCCGGGGAGCTGTTTTTT
TRBV5-6,TRBD1,few,13,TRBJ2-5,CASRRQGGETQYF,TGTGCCAGCAGGCGACAGGGCGGGGAGACCCAGTACTTC
TRBV7-4,NA,NA,14,TRBJ1-6,CASSLAAPPHLLHF,TGTGCCAGCAGCTTAGCAGCCCCTCCTCATCTCCTCCACTTT
TRBV4-1,TRBD2,NA,17,TRBJ2-7,CASSQTPGSGSFYEQYF,TGCGCCAGCAGCCAAACCCCTGGTAGCGGGAGTTTTTACGAGCAGTACTTC
TRBV6-5,TRBD1,NA,15,TRBJ2-5,CASKQGDSVQETQYF,TGTGCCAGCAAGCAGGGGGATTCCGTCCAAGAGACCCAGTACTTC
TRBV4-1,NA,few,16,TRBJ1-6,CASSQAMTEHNSPLHF,TGCGCCAGCAGCCAAGCCATGACAGAGCATAATTCACCCCTCCACTTT
TRBV19,NA,NA,13,TRBJ2-1,CASSVSRGNEQFF,TGTGCCAGTAGTGTGAGTAGAGGCAATGAGCAGTTCTTC
TRBV11-2,TRBD1,NA,14,TRBJ2-7,CASRGTGTTYEQYF,TGTGCCAGCAGGGGGACAGGGACTACCTACGAGCAGTACTTC
TRBV14,TRBD1,NA,15,TRBJ1-1,CASSGTGTGETEAFF,TGTGCCAGCAGTGGGACCGGGACAGGGGAAACTGAAGCTTTCTTT
TRBV7-3,TRBD1,NA,15,TRBJ2-3,CASSQTGVGTDTQYF,TGTGCCAGCAGCCAAACAGGGGTTGGCACAGATACGCAGTATTTT
TRBV18,TRBD2,NA,14,TRBJ2-1,CASSLAGAYNEQFF,TGTGCCAGCTCACTTGCGGGAGCCTACAATGAGCAGTTCTTC
TRBV9,NA,NA,15,TRBJ2-1,CASSVDFSSYNEQFF,TGTGCCAGCAGCGTGGACTTCAGCTCCTACAATGAGCAGTTCTTC